What follows describes a single TCR beta chain. The germline CDR1 and CDR2 sequences are MNHEY and SVGAGI. The CDR3 runs to 16 residues. The J segment lost 3 bases and the V segment lost 2 bases, leaving 8 bases of the junction unmatched. This entry is derived from a study of blood T cell repertoires in COVID-19. Only in-frame clones appear in the TCRdb table, and some are missing; sequencing was by immunoSEQ multiplex PCR. The sample carries 190,000 or so clones, around 87% recorded once. Sequencing was done on a sample of peripheral blood. This chain links TRBV6-5 with TRBJ2-7, with TRBD1 identical over 9 bases. This TCR derives from a man in his forties or fifties with active or convalescent COVID-19. CDR3 nucleotide sequence: TGTGCCAGCAGTTACCTGGGACAGGGAGGAAACTACGAGCAGTACTTC. Amino acids: CASSYLGQGGNYEQYF.